This TCR beta chain appears in the sequencing data of a study of monozygotic twins with inflammatory bowel disease. CDR3 size: 14 residues. Germline CDR1 and CDR2: SGHTA and FQGNSA. Overall study findings and caveats: Heterogeneous immunosuppressive treatment regimens may have introduced variability into patient repertoires.

Concerning this clonotype itself: Its antigen is not identified.

TCRdb re-called the 5' RACE reads and catalogs CDR3 proteins one per entry, DNA excluded. Listed are over 110,000 distinct CDR3 sequences; 2% to 3% falls within the top ten. The rearrangement uses TRBV7-2 and TRBJ2-5; TCRdb indicates TRBD1, and absent DNA this call remains unverified. The source is a human donor with ulcerative colitis or Crohn's disease, or a healthy co-twin of an affected twin (not recorded which). The source material was blood. The CDR3 protein is CASSLALGGETQYF.